One sample yielded the 21 T cell receptor beta chains listed below, sequenced in a study of spatial heterogeneity in lung cancer. MiXCR, applied by TCRdb to the 5' RACE reads, yields one record per CDR3 protein. The sample has fewer than 11,000 distinct CDR3 sequences; 20% to 25% are singletons. Stated time point: blood at routine non-recurrence follow-up after resection. The sample was PBMCs, taken at follow-up. The receptors stem from a male donor with early-stage non-small cell lung cancer.

This clonotype was observed at least ten times. The rearrangement joins TRBV20-1 to TRBJ2-5; D is perhaps TRBD2 (6 bases). The germline V and J ends were trimmed by 8 bases and 5 bases, with 18 bases remaining between them. The CDR3 is 13 amino acids. CDR1 DFQATT and CDR2 SNEGSKA come from the germline V gene (reference sequence). The CDR3 region has the DNA TGCAGTTCGAGGAGGGGTTTAACGGAGACCCAGTACTTC. Encoded protein: CSSRRGLTETQYF.

V gene TRBV11-2 combines with J gene TRBJ2-3, with no clear D. V was clipped by 2 bases and J by 6 bases, with 6 bases between them. Germline CDR1 reads SGHAT; CDR2 reads FQNNGV. This CDR3 is built from 12 residues. DNA of the CDR3: TGTGCCAGCAGCTTAACAGACGATACGCAGTATTTT. Residues: CASSLTDDTQYF.

By share of the sample, this clonotype is medium-sized. This chain links TRBV5-5 with TRBJ2-7, with D unresolved. V lost 6 bases, J lost 0 bases, and 19 bases lay in between. The CDR3 spans 16 residues. CDR1 and CDR2 (germline): SGHKS, YYEKEE (reference sequence). The CDR3 spells CASTIAPDRSSYEQYF. The CDR3 coding sequence is TGTGCCAGCACCATTGCCCCGGACCGCAGCTCCTACGAGCAGTACTTC. The full variable domain, in which reference TRBV5-5 and TRBJ2-7 provide the parts outside the CDR3, is DAGVTQSPTHLIKTRGQQVTLRCSPISGHKSVSWYQQVLGQGPQFIFQYYEKEERGRGNFPDRFSARQFPNYSSELNVNALLLGDSALYLCASTIAPDRSSYEQYFGPGTRLTVT.

This clonotype was detected ten times or more. The V and J genes are TRBV12-3 or TRBV12-4 and TRBJ1-6; D is unclear. The CDR3 totals 12 residues. The germline V and J ends were trimmed by 3 bases and 5 bases, with 2 bases remaining between them. The CDR3: CASSFNNSPLHF. The DNA of the CDR3 is TGTGCCAGCAGTTTCAATAATTCACCCCTCCACTTT.

In this sample, this clonotype turned up a few times. The V call is TRBV28, the J call TRBJ1-2; D is possibly TRBD1 (6 bases). Germline assignment: CDR1 MDHEN and CDR2 SYDVKM. This CDR3 spans 13 amino acids. Trimming shortened V by 3 bases and J by 6 bases, and 11 bases separated the two germline ends. The CDR3 DNA follows: TGTGCCAGCAGTTTCGGACAGCGGAATGGCTACACCTTC. It codes for CASSFGQRNGYTF.

This clonotype was seen ten or more times. The CDR3 protein is CASSFSSGSGETQYF. The CDR3 bases are TGTGCCAGCAGCTTTTCTAGCGGCTCCGGGGAGACCCAGTACTTC. This sequence joins TRBV7-2 and TRBJ2-5; TRBD2 matches 7 bases. CDR3 size: 15 residues. Looked up from germline, CDR1 is SGHTA and CDR2 is FQGNSA. V trimming: 3 bases; J trimming: 5 bases; junction bases outside the gene matches: 9.

The chain has TRBV3-1 and TRBJ1-2; 10 positions match TRBD1. The germline V gene encodes CDR1 LGHDT and CDR2 YNNKEL (reference sequence). The CDR3 is 15 residues long. The ends lost 3 bases at V and 3 bases at J; junction bases unmatched: 4. The CDR3 DNA reads as TGTGCCAGCAGCCAGGACAGGGGGAGCGACTATGGCTACACCTTC. Translation gives CASSQDRGSDYGYTF.

The CDR3 coding sequence is TGTGCCTGGAGCAGGAGTCCCAATCAGCCCCAGCATTTT. Translated, it gives CAWSRSPNQPQHF. The chain couples TRBV30 to TRBJ1-5; unclear D gene. This CDR3 has 13 amino acids. Germline CDR1 is GTSNPN and CDR2 is SVGIG (reference sequence). The V gene lost 3 bases and the J gene lost 3 bases, with 9 bases spanning the gap. The full variable domain, in which reference TRBV30 and TRBJ1-5 provide the parts outside the CDR3, is SQTIHQWPATLVQPVGSPLSLECTVEGTSNPNLYWYRQAAGRGLQLLFYSVGIGQISSEVPQNLSASRPQDRQFILSSKKLLLSDSGFYLCAWSRSPNQPQHFGDGTRLSIL.

This clonotype was seen many times. The rearrangement joins TRBV29-1 to TRBJ2-7; 9 bases agree with TRBD1. The CDR3 totals 14 residues. Germline V gene lookup returns CDR1 SQVTM and CDR2 ANQGSEA. The V and J ends lost 3 bases and 6 bases, in that order; junction bases with no gene match: 9. The CDR3 region is CSVEKGQGQSEQYF. The CDR3 bases are TGCAGCGTTGAGAAGGGACAGGGACAGAGCGAGCAGTACTTC.

This clonotype is medium-sized. The chain joins TRBV29-1 to TRBJ2-3; weak D call: TRBD1 (6 bases). Trimming pared 5 bases from V and 2 bases from J, leaving 11 bases between. The CDR3 sequence is 13 residues long. Germline CDR1 is SQVTM and CDR2 is ANQGSEA. CDR3 sequence reads: CSVQDSHTDTQYF. CDR3 coding DNA: TGCAGCGTTCAGGACAGCCACACAGATACGCAGTATTTT.

The J gene is TRBJ2-7, the V gene TRBV5-1; a possible D gene is TRBD1 (6 bases). This CDR3 region has 15 residues. CDR1 and CDR2 from the germline V gene are SGHRS and YFSETQ. The V end was cut by 4 bases, the J end by 2 bases, with 16 bases between. CDR3 DNA: TGCGCCAGCAGCCAAGAAGGGACAAACCCCTACGAGCAGTACTTC. Its translation is CASSQEGTNPYEQYF.

This clonotype turned up a few times. V and J are TRBV2 and TRBJ2-3, with 14 nucleotides matching TRBD2. Germline CDR1 reads SNHLY; CDR2 reads FYNNEI. The V and J ends lost 5 bases and 4 bases, in that order; junction bases with no gene match: 17. The CDR3 totals 20 residues. CDR3 sequence: CASSPTRTSGGPQIADTQYF. The DNA of the CDR3 is TGTGCCAGCAGTCCTACCCGGACTAGCGGGGGGCCCCAGATCGCAGATACGCAGTATTTT. The full variable domain, with the rest looked up from reference TRBV2 and TRBJ2-3, is EPEVTQTPSHQVTQMGQEVILRCVPISNHLYFYWYRQILGQKVEFLVSFYNNEISEKSEIFDDQFSVERPDGSNFTLKIRSTKLEDSAMYFCASSPTRTSGGPQIADTQYFGPGTRLTVL.

This clonotype showed up many times. The V and J genes are TRBV5-1 and TRBJ1-2; the D gene is possibly TRBD1 (5 bases). Trimming stripped 0 bases from V and 4 bases from J, with 16 bases between. The CDR3 totals 16 residues. The germline V gene encodes CDR1 SGHRS and CDR2 YFSETQ. The CDR3 sequence: CASSLDRGRPLYGYTF. The DNA of the CDR3 is TGCGCCAGCAGCTTGGACCGGGGACGCCCCCTCTATGGCTACACCTTC.

This clonotype is medium-sized. This rearrangement joins TRBV3-1 to TRBJ2-1, with D unresolved. V was cut by 1 base and J by 3 bases, with 7 bases left in between. Per the germline V gene, CDR1 is LGHDT and CDR2 is YNNKEL (reference sequence). There are 14 residues in the CDR3. CDR3 coding DNA: TGTGCCAGCAGCCAAGTTTCTTACTACAATGAGCAGTTCTTC. Translating it yields CASSQVSYYNEQFF.

This clonotype showed up many times. The J gene is TRBJ2-7, the V gene TRBV29-1, with a weak D call TRBD1 (6 bases). Trimming cost V 4 bases and J 0 bases, with 7 bases left between them. CDR1 SQVTM and CDR2 ANQGSEA come from the germline V gene. The CDR3 is 12 residues long. CDR3 amino acids: CSVAGASYEQYF. As DNA, the CDR3 is TGCAGCGTTGCAGGGGCCTCCTACGAGCAGTACTTC.

The table lists this clonotype with a few counts. This chain connects TRBV12-3 or TRBV12-4 to TRBJ2-6; a weak D match, TRBD1 (5 bases). The germline V and J ends were trimmed by 6 bases and 0 bases, with 15 bases remaining between them. This CDR3 has 17 amino acids. The CDR3 region is CASRARQLHSGANVLTF. The CDR3 bases are TGTGCCAGCAGAGCCCGACAGTTACACTCTGGGGCCAACGTCCTGACTTTC.

This clonotype was recorded at least ten times. The J gene is TRBJ2-1, the V gene TRBV7-9; 11 positions agree with TRBD2. V shed 5 bases and J 8 bases; nucleotides not matched to a gene: 11. The CDR3 sequence is 16 residues long. Germline-derived CDR1 and CDR2 are SEHNR and FQNEAQ (reference sequence). CDR3 nucleotide sequence: TGTGCCAGCAGCATCCCAACTAGCGGGGGTATCTATGAGCAGTTCTTC. Translated: CASSIPTSGGIYEQFF.

This clonotype counts as medium-sized. CDR3 amino acids: CATSDEADSYEQYF. The CDR3 coding sequence is TGTGCCACCAGTGATGAGGCAGACAGCTACGAGCAGTACTTC. The chain links TRBV24-1 to TRBJ2-7; the D gene is possibly TRBD1 (5 bases). Germline values: CDR1 KGHDR, CDR2 SFDVKD. Trimming removed 3 bases at V and 3 bases at J, with 11 bases between. The CDR3 sequence is 14 residues long.

The chain is built from TRBV5-8 and TRBJ2-1; 7 bases match TRBD2. V dropped 3 bases and J dropped 0; count of bases not matched to a gene: 3. In germline, CDR1 is SGHTS, CDR2 YDEGEE. The CDR3 is 15 amino acids. In DNA, the CDR3 is TGTGCCAGCAGCTCCGGGGGGACCTCCTACAATGAGCAGTTCTTC. Its protein product is CASSSGGTSYNEQFF.

This chain uses TRBV13 with TRBJ2-1; D may correspond to TRBD1 or TRBD2 (7 bases each). Germline CDR1 and CDR2: PRHDT and FYEKMQ (reference sequence). Trimming shortened V by 5 bases and J by 4 bases, and 15 bases separated the two germline ends. This CDR3 comprises 15 residues. CDR3 DNA: TGTGCCAGCAGCCTCGACAGGGAGGGTTACAATGAGCAGTTCTTC. Encoded protein: CASSLDREGYNEQFF.

In this sample, this clonotype turned up many times. The chain has TRBV20-1 and TRBJ2-2, with D unresolved. Trimming removed 1 base at V and 3 bases at J, with 15 bases between. The CDR3 is made up of 16 amino acids. Per germline, CDR1 DFQATT and CDR2 SNEGSKA (reference sequence). The CDR3 region has the DNA TGCAGTGCTAGAGCCGGGCCCGAACCCTACACCGGGGAGCTGTTTTTT. Its translation is CSARAGPEPYTGELFF.